This paragraph covers one T cell receptor (beta chain) sequence. CDR3 length: 15 amino acids. The V end was cut by 8 bases, the J end by 0 bases, with 17 bases between. CDR1 is MGHDK and CDR2 is SYGVNS in the germline V gene. Original handling: For nucleated cells, counts were estimated from reference gene primer amplification. Assay used: immunoSEQ multiplex PCR; TCRdb lists only in-frame clones, some missing. For V, J and clone size, that table is used; D and trimming come from the DNA. The sample has some 250,000 clones; 88% are singletons. These data belong to a study of blood T cell repertoires in COVID-19. Study information: The United States, Italy and Spain supplied acute and convalescent COVID-19 samples.

The sequence was obtained from a human donor in a cohort sampled during active COVID-19. V usage is TRBV25-1 and J usage is TRBJ2-7; D may be TRBD1 (5 bases). Sequencing used peripheral blood. For the CDR3, the DNA is TGTGCCAGCCGCCCAGGGTGGAGCAACTCCTACGAGCAGTACTTC. Protein sequence: CASRPGWSNSYEQYF.